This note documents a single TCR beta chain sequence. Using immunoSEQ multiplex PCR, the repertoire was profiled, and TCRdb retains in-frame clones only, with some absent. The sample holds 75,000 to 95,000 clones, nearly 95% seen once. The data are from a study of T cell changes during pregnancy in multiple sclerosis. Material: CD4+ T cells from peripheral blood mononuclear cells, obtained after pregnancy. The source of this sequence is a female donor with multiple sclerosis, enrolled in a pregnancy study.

CDR3 sequence: CASSSSGGRAYEQYF. The CDR3 DNA is TGTGCCAGCAGCTCATCGGGGGGGAGGGCCTACGAGCAGTACTTC. The V and J genes are TRBV5-4 and TRBJ2-5; TRBD2 aligns across 8 bases. The DNA end is a closer match to TRBJ2-7, so the J assignment may be wrong. Germline V gene data show CDR1 as SGHNT and CDR2 as YYREEE (reference sequence). The CDR3 loop spans 15 amino acids.